Listed below are T cell receptor beta chains from one sample, sequenced in a study of blood T cells in healthy people across ages. TCRdb itself ran the 5' RACE reads through MiXCR, one entry per CDR3 protein. The profile shows 1.5 million to 2 million distinct CDR3 sequences, approximately 50% of them singletons. Sequencing was done on a sample of blood. The receptors shown here come from a woman between 40 and 50 years old in good health. CDR3s include the opening cysteine and the closing phenylalanine or tryptophan. D genes are given only for firm matches. Part of the rows lack a size; the others show once, few, many or a class for expanded clones.

TRBV5-5	.	TRBJ2-6	.	CASSLDGRASGANVLTF	TGTGCCAGCAGCTTGGACGGACGGGCCTCTGGGGCCAACGTCCTGACTTTC
TRBV20-1	.	TRBJ2-5	.	CSARKGRTRETQYF	TGCAGTGCTAGAAAGGGAAGAACGCGAGAGACCCAGTACTTC
TRBV7-2	few	TRBJ2-3	.	CASSPRLPSTDTQYF	TGTGCCAGCAGCCCCAGACTACCGAGCACAGATACGCAGTATTTT
TRBV4-1	.	TRBJ2-4	TRBD2	CASSQESGLAEQYF	TGCGCCAGCAGCCAAGAATCTGGACTAGCGGAGCAGTACTTC
TRBV12-3/TRBV12-4	few	TRBJ2-1	.	CASSETYHNEQFF	TGTGCCAGCAGTGAGACCTACCACAATGAGCAGTTCTTC
TRBV6-5	.	TRBJ2-5	TRBD2	CASSYSSRGSQETQYF	TGTGCCAGCAGTTACTCCTCGCGGGGGAGCCAAGAGACCCAGTACTTC
TRBV9	.	TRBJ2-3	.	CASSPVGLRTDTQYF	TGTGCCAGCAGCCCAGTGGGGCTTCGCACAGATACGCAGTATTTT
TRBV20-1	.	TRBJ1-6	.	CSARPPTIRNSPLHF	TGCAGTGCTAGACCGCCGACCATCCGGAATTCACCCCTCCACTTT
TRBV4-3	.	TRBJ2-3	TRBD1	CASSQDSTGAFSPSTDTQYF	TGCGCCAGCAGCCAAGATTCGACAGGGGCTTTTTCCCCTAGCACAGATACGCAGTATTTT
TRBV7-9	.	TRBJ1-2	TRBD1	CASSSYGQGAFGYTF	TGTGCCAGCAGCTCCTACGGACAGGGGGCTTTCGGCTACACCTTC
TRBV11-2	.	TRBJ2-1	TRBD2	CASSLAAGGWNNEQFF	TGTGCCAGCAGCTTAGCCGCGGGGGGGTGGAACAATGAGCAGTTCTTC
TRBV20-1	.	TRBJ1-4	TRBD1	CSARDLGTGSEKLFF	TGCAGTGCTAGAGATCTAGGGACAGGGTCCGAAAAACTGTTTTTT
TRBV5-1	.	TRBJ2-7	TRBD1	CASSSQLTGGLDNEQYF	TGCGCCAGCAGCTCACAACTTACAGGGGGCTTAGACAATGAGCAGTACTTC
TRBV7-2	.	TRBJ2-7	.	CASSRQIDRDVTHEQYF	TGTGCCAGCAGCCGCCAAATCGATCGGGACGTAACCCACGAGCAGTACTTC
TRBV5-1	once	TRBJ2-5	.	CASSLAPGNRETQYF	TGCGCCAGCAGCTTGGCACCGGGCAACCGAGAGACCCAGTACTTC
TRBV15	.	TRBJ1-1	.	CATSRGVEAFF	TGTGCCACCAGCAGAGGAGTTGAAGCTTTCTTT
TRBV3-1	few	TRBJ1-2	.	CASSPSDSANYGYTF	TGTGCCAGCAGCCCCTCCGATTCAGCGAACTATGGCTACACCTTC
TRBV5-1	.	TRBJ2-3	.	CASSFAPITDTQYF	TGCGCCAGCAGCTTTGCCCCAATCACAGATACGCAGTATTTT
TRBV6-6	.	TRBJ2-3	TRBD2	CASRLGLAGGLTDTQYF	TGTGCCAGCAGATTAGGCCTAGCGGGGGGTCTCACAGATACGCAGTATTTT
TRBV9	.	TRBJ2-1	.	CASSALDSYNEQFF	TGTGCCAGCAGCGCGTTGGACTCCTACAATGAGCAGTTCTTC
TRBV5-6	.	TRBJ2-3	.	CASSLATLRGTDTQYF	TGTGCCAGCAGCTTGGCGACACTCAGGGGCACAGATACGCAGTATTTT
TRBV12-5	.	TRBJ2-1	.	CASGVQGGNEQFF	TGTGCTAGTGGTGTACAGGGCGGCAATGAGCAGTTCTTC
TRBV27	few	TRBJ2-5	.	CASSLAGPQETRYF	TGTGCCAGCAGTTTAGCAGGGCCCCAAGAGACCCGGTACTTC
TRBV6-2/TRBV6-3	.	TRBJ2-1	TRBD1	CASRDRDQEQFF	TGTGCCAGCAGAGACAGGGATCAAGAGCAGTTCTTC
TRBV14	.	TRBJ2-1	TRBD2	CASSPRDYSYNEQFF	TGTGCCAGCAGCCCCCGGGACTACTCCTACAATGAGCAGTTCTTC
TRBV7-2	few	TRBJ2-3	.	CASSLGSWPGLSDTQYF	TGTGCCAGCAGCTTAGGCTCTTGGCCAGGGCTATCAGATACGCAGTATTTT
TRBV3-1	.	TRBJ2-1	.	CASSQDPGHRRNEQFF	TGTGCCAGCAGCCAAGACCCGGGTCACCGGCGGAATGAGCAGTTCTTC
TRBV7-2	.	TRBJ1-2	.	CASSVGGFDDYTF	TGTGCCAGCAGCGTGGGGGGCTTTGATGACTACACCTTC
TRBV10-3	.	TRBJ1-4	TRBD1	CAISGQGEGEKLFF	TGTGCCATCAGTGGACAGGGAGAAGGTGAAAAACTGTTTTTT
TRBV7-9	.	TRBJ2-5	.	CASSLRREGFGTQYF	TGTGCCAGCAGCTTACGCCGCGAGGGGTTTGGGACCCAGTACTTC
TRBV10-3	.	TRBJ2-3	.	CAISGSRRTTDTQYF	TGTGCCATCAGTGGGTCAAGACGGACAACAGATACGCAGTATTTT
TRBV6-6	.	TRBJ2-3	.	CASSYSSVAGADTQYF	TGTGCCAGCAGTTACTCGAGTGTTGCAGGGGCAGATACGCAGTATTTT
TRBV10-3	.	TRBJ2-1	.	CAIRGPSYNEQFF	TGTGCCATCAGGGGACCATCATACAATGAGCAGTTCTTC
TRBV21-1	.	TRBJ2-3	.	CASSKDERGSTDTQYF	TGTGCCAGCAGCAAAGACGAGCGGGGGAGTACAGATACGCAGTATTTT
TRBV7-9	.	TRBJ1-2	.	CASSLGDNSPYGYTF	TGTGCCAGCAGCTTGGGTGACAACTCACCCTATGGCTACACCTTC
TRBV20-1	.	TRBJ1-2	.	CSAEDRGYTF	TGCAGTGCTGAAGACAGAGGCTACACCTTC
TRBV29-1	.	TRBJ2-7	TRBD2	CSVREGRGEQYF	TGCAGCGTGCGTGAGGGGAGGGGCGAGCAGTACTTC
TRBV27	many	TRBJ1-5	.	CASSLYGGGNQPQHF	TGTGCCAGCAGTTTATACGGGGGTGGCAATCAGCCCCAGCATTTT
TRBV6-2/TRBV6-3	.	TRBJ2-7	.	CASSSGQGGDDEQYF	TGTGCCAGCAGCTCCGGACAGGGAGGGGACGACGAGCAGTACTTC
TRBV5-7	few	TRBJ1-2	TRBD1	CASTDRHHFRGYTF	TGTGCCAGCACGGACAGGCACCATTTTCGTGGCTACACCTTC
TRBV7-2	few	TRBJ2-1	.	CASSSQGFLTNEQFF	TGTGCCAGCAGCTCACAGGGTTTTTTGACGAATGAGCAGTTCTTC
TRBV4-1	.	TRBJ1-2	.	CASSQVVRAGGYTF	TGCGCCAGCAGCCAAGTTGTCAGGGCGGGAGGCTACACCTTC
TRBV7-6	.	TRBJ2-1	TRBD1	CASSLVTTGTHEQFF	TGTGCCAGCAGCTTAGTAACGACAGGGACCCATGAGCAGTTCTTC
TRBV12-3/TRBV12-4	few	TRBJ2-3	TRBD1	CASSRRQGASTDTQYF	TGTGCCAGCAGCCGCAGACAGGGGGCTAGCACAGATACGCAGTATTTT
TRBV7-3	.	TRBJ2-7	.	CASSLTDSSYNEQYF	TGTGCCAGCAGCTTAACCGACAGCTCCTACAATGAGCAGTACTTC
TRBV24-1	.	TRBJ2-3	.	CATSVGGNTQYF	TGTGCCACCAGTGTGGGGGGAAATACGCAGTATTTT
TRBV28	.	TRBJ2-7	.	CASSLTGSQYEQYF	TGTGCCAGCAGTTTAACGGGCAGTCAATACGAGCAGTACTTC
TRBV2	few	TRBJ2-3	TRBD2	CASRPGLAGGSTDTQYF	TGTGCCAGCCGACCCGGGCTAGCGGGGGGAAGTACAGATACGCAGTATTTT
TRBV20-1	.	TRBJ1-4	TRBD1	CSARARTGSNEKLFF	TGCAGTGCTAGAGCAAGGACAGGGTCGAATGAAAAACTGTTTTTT
TRBV4-1	.	TRBJ2-5	.	CSSSPTLSGEETQYF	TGCTCCAGCAGCCCAACCCTTAGCGGAGAAGAGACCCAGTACTTC
TRBV20-1	.	TRBJ2-5	TRBD1	CSATTGGGLQETQYF	TGCAGTGCCACGACAGGGGGCGGCCTCCAAGAGACCCAGTACTTC